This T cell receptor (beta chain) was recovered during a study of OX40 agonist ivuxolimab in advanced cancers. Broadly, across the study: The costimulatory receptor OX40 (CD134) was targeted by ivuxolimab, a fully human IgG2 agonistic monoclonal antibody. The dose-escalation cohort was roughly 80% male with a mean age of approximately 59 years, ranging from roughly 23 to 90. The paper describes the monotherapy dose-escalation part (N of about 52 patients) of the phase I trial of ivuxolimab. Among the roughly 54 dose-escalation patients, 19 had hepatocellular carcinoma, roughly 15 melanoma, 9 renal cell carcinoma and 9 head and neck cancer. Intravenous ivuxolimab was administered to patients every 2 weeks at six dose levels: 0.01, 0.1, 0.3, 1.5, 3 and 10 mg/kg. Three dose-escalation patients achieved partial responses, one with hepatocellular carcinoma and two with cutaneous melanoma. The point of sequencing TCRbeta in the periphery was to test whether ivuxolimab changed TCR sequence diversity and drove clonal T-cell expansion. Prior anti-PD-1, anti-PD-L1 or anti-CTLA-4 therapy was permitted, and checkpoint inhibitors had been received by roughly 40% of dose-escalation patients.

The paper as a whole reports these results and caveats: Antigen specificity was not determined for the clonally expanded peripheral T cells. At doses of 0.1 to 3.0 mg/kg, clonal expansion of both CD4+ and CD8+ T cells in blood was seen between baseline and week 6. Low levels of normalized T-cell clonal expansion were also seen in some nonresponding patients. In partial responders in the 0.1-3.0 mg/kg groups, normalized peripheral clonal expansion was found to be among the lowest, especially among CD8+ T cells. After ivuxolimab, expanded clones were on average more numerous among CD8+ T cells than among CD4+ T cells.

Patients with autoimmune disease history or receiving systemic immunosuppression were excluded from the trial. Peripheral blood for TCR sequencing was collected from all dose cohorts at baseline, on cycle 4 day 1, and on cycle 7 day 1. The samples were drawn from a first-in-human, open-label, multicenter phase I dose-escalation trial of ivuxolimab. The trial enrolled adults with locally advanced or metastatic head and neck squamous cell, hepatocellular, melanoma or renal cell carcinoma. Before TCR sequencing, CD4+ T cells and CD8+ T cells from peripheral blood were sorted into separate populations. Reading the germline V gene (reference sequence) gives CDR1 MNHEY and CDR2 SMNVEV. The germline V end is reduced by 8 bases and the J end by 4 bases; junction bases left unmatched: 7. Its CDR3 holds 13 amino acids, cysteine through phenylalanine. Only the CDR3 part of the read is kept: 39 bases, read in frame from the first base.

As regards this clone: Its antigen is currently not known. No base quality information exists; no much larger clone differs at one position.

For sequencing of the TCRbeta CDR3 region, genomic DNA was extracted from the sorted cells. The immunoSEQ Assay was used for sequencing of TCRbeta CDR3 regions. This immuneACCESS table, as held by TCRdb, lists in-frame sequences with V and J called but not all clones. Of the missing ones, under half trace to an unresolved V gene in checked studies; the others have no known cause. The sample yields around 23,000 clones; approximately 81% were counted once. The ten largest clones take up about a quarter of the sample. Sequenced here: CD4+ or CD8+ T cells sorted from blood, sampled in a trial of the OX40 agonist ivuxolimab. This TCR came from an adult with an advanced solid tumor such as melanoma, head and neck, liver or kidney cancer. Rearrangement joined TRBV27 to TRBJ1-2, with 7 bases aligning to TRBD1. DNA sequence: TGTGCCAGCCGGACAGGCCGATTCTATGGCTACACCTTC. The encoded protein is CASRTGRFYGYTF.